A selection of T cell receptor beta chains follows, all from one sample in a study of OX40 agonist ivuxolimab in advanced cancers. Method: immunoSEQ multiplex PCR; TCRdb's copy keeps in-frame clones and lacks some. Among some 70,000 clones listed, approximately 90% were seen once. Sequencing used CD4+ or CD8+ T cells sorted from blood, obtained in a trial of the OX40 agonist ivuxolimab. These receptor sequences come from an adult with an advanced solid tumor such as melanoma, head and neck, liver or kidney cancer. The CDR3 runs from the conserved cysteine through the conserved F or W. The D gene is left open where the match is weak. Not all rows give a size; the values are once, few, many and, for expanded clones, a class.

V,D,J,size,CDR3,DNA
TRBV5-1,NA,TRBJ1-1,NA,CASSWGSAEAFF,TGCGCCAGCAGCTGGGGCTCGGCTGAAGCTTTCTTT
TRBV7-2,TRBD2,TRBJ2-3,NA,CASRTGQLAGTDTQYF,TGTGCCAGCAGAACAGGACAGCTAGCGGGGACAGATACGCAGTATTTT
TRBV6-5,TRBD1,TRBJ1-1,NA,CASSYPFGTGEAFF,TGTGCCAGCAGTTACCCGTTTGGGACAGGCGAAGCTTTCTTT
TRBV2,NA,TRBJ1-1,NA,CASSEEWRTEAFF,TGTGCCAGCAGTGAAGAGTGGAGGACTGAAGCTTTCTTT
TRBV7-2,NA,TRBJ1-6,NA,CASSLAVNSPLHF,TGTGCCAGCAGCTTAGCTGTGAATTCACCCCTCCACTTT
TRBV18,NA,TRBJ2-7,NA,CASSPGQPYEQYF,TGTGCCAGCTCACCTGGACAGCCCTACGAGCAGTACTTC
TRBV7-3,NA,TRBJ2-1,NA,CASSVQGGDEQFF,TGTGCCAGCAGCGTACAGGGTGGGGATGAGCAGTTCTTC
TRBV6-4,NA,TRBJ2-3,NA,CASSEGSVDTQYF,TGTGCCAGCAGTGAGGGTAGCGTGGATACGCAGTATTTT
TRBV28,NA,TRBJ1-5,NA,CASTDGSNQPQHF,TGTGCCAGCACCGACGGAAGCAATCAGCCCCAGCATTTT
TRBV7-2,NA,TRBJ2-3,NA,CASSSRRVDTQYF,TGTGCCAGCAGCTCCCGGCGTGTGGATACGCAGTATTTT
TRBV11-3,NA,TRBJ2-2,NA,CASSLDPGYTGELFF,TGTGCCAGCAGCTTAGATCCGGGGTACACCGGGGAGCTGTTTTTT
TRBV19,NA,TRBJ1-1,NA,CASSIGPSREAFF,TGTGCCAGTAGTATAGGGCCCAGCCGTGAAGCTTTCTTT
TRBV9,NA,TRBJ1-1,NA,CASSQAPDSNTEAFF,TGTGCCAGCAGCCAAGCCCCGGACAGCAACACTGAAGCTTTCTTT
TRBV30,NA,TRBJ1-1,NA,CAWSVRGNTEAFF,TGTGCCTGGAGTGTAAGAGGTAACACTGAAGCTTTCTTT
TRBV29-1,NA,TRBJ1-1,once,CSVTNRGTEAFF,TGCAGCGTTACCAACCGAGGCACTGAAGCTTTCTTT
TRBV14,TRBD1,TRBJ2-2,NA,CASSHWAGGTSGELFF,TGTGCCAGCAGCCACTGGGCAGGGGGCACGTCCGGGGAGCTGTTTTTT
TRBV5-4,NA,TRBJ1-4,few,CASSLKGVFEKLFF,TGTGCCAGCAGCTTGAAAGGGGTATTCGAAAAACTGTTTTTT
TRBV11-2,NA,TRBJ1-1,few,CASSLTGNRMAFF,TGTGCCAGCAGCCTAACAGGGAATCGGATGGCTTTCTTT
TRBV30,NA,TRBJ2-6,NA,CAWINMRYNKSGQRLTF,TGTGCCTGGATCAATATGCGTTATAACAAGTCGGGCCAACGTCTGACTTTC
TRBV11-2,TRBD1,TRBJ1-2,NA,CASTETGRGQNYGYTF,TGTGCCAGCACCGAAACGGGCAGGGGGCAAAACTATGGCTACACCTTC
TRBV5-4,NA,TRBJ2-1,NA,CASSFSHEQFF,TGTGCCAGCAGCTTCAGCCATGAGCAGTTCTTC
TRBV6-1,NA,TRBJ2-7,NA,CASSEVAEQYF,TGTGCCAGCAGTGAGGTCGCCGAGCAGTACTTC
TRBV5-1,NA,TRBJ1-2,NA,CASSQDQGRGYTF,TGCGCCAGCAGTCAAGACCAGGGTCGTGGCTACACCTTC
TRBV6-6,TRBD1,TRBJ1-6,NA,CASSYGQGLDSPLHF,TGTGCCAGCAGTTACGGACAGGGGTTGGATTCACCCCTCCACTTT
TRBV5-4,NA,TRBJ1-5,NA,CASSLGLADNQPQHF,TGTGCCAGCAGCTTGGGACTAGCGGACAATCAGCCCCAGCATTTT
TRBV7-2,NA,TRBJ2-7,NA,CASSPRAGSSYEQYF,TGTGCCAGCAGCCCGAGGGCGGGGAGCTCCTACGAGCAGTACTTC
TRBV5-3,NA,TRBJ1-1,NA,CARSRTGRTEAFF,TGTGCCAGAAGTCGAACAGGGAGGACTGAAGCTTTCTTT
TRBV2,TRBD1,TRBJ2-5,NA,CASSVTGEETQYF,TGTGCCAGCAGTGTTACAGGGGAAGAGACCCAGTACTTC
TRBV29-1,NA,TRBJ2-5,NA,CSVNERGETQYF,TGCAGCGTTAACGAACGTGGAGAGACCCAGTACTTC
TRBV11-3,TRBD2,TRBJ2-3,NA,CASSPGLAGTNTDTQYF,TGTGCCAGCAGCCCCGGACTAGCGGGGACGAACACAGATACGCAGTATTTT
TRBV25-1,NA,TRBJ1-3,few,CASSERVGNTIYF,TGTGCCAGCAGTGAAAGGGTCGGAAACACCATATATTTT